This TCR beta chain derives from a study of identical twins. General study findings and limits: With beta out-of-frame sequences, excess sharing by twins was weaker. Whereas memory repertoires showed no such difference, abundant cord blood beta clonotypes carried fewer insertions. Model-predicted out-of-frame TCR alpha sharing fell below observed values in monozygotic twins.

Germline values: CDR1 KGHDR, CDR2 SFDVKD. The CDR3 is made up of 18 amino acids. Trimming removed 3 bases from V and 3 bases from J; junction bases left unmatched: 6. This clonotype has only a few counts. Antigen specificity is unknown. Template switching added a universal primer site, and cDNA bore unique molecular identifiers. TCRdb ran MiXCR on the 5' RACE reads and lists one entry per CDR3 protein. The sample lists 1,800,000 or so distinct CDR3 sequences; around a third were seen once. The chain carries TRBV24-1 and TRBJ2-3; the match to TRBD2 covers 15 bases. This clonotype was sampled from a newborn girl in good health. Material: cord blood. In nucleotides, the CDR3 is TGTGCCACCAGTGATACCGGGACTAGCGGGAGGAGGACAGATACGCAGTATTTT. Its protein is CATSDTGTSGRRTDTQYF.